This T cell receptor (beta chain) was recorded in a study of cytomegalovirus exposure and HLA in healthy donors (dated by TCRdb to 2017 to 2019). Broadly, across the study: An earlier analysis of several hundred of the donors reported 250 to 300 Gb of sequence data and 117 million unique TCR beta sequences from some 180 million T cells. An early release covering roughly 640 HLA-typed donors comprised about 310 gigabases of sequencing data and tens of millions of unique TCR sequences. Among the approximately 420 genotyped donors, approximately 77% belonged to the genetic ancestry cluster associated with self-reported Caucasian donors. The study was designed to test whether signatures of past pathogen exposure could be identified by cataloging public T cell receptors. Using immunosequencing, the study profiled T cell repertoires from around 670 subjects and related those repertoires to cytomegalovirus serostatus. A separate validation cohort of 100 to 150 different subjects was used in addition to the roughly 670-subject first cohort. High-throughput TCR immunosequencing, statistical association of individual TCRs with disease status, and machine learning were combined to predict cytomegalovirus infection status. In a later analysis, previously published TCR beta repertoires from more than 500 donors were re-analyzed and high-resolution HLA genotyping was added so that TCR occurrence patterns could be studied. Rather than using new phenotypic data, the later analysis identified candidate immune exposures from TCR beta sequences and from how often those sequences occurred across donors. To decide whether each TCR beta V gene segment behaved as functional or pseudogenic, an earlier analysis of approximately 590 of the donors relied on high-throughput TCR beta sequencing. Donor age, sex, ethnicity and CMV serostatus were compiled together with the repertoire data. A later genetic analysis took genome-wide SNP genotypes for about three fifths of the 666 donors and used that subset as a discovery cohort. All discovery cohort repertoires had been generated on a single sequencing platform. Class I and class II HLA loci were covered by the typing at four-digit resolution. Typing coverage varied by locus: about 629-640 donors for A, B, C, DRB1 and DQB1; around 560 for DQA1; over 600 for DPA1; around 490 for DPB1. Because of strong linkage in the cohort, roughly 5 DR-DQ haplotypes were treated as single units for association and clustering. On average, over 200,000 unique TCR beta nucleotide sequences were sequenced per donor among 398 genotyped donors of the cohort, with roughly 18% of those sequences being non-productive.

V loses 5 bases of germline sequence and J loses 2 bases, and the interval between the two ends is 9 bases. Counted from cysteine to phenylalanine, this CDR3 has 13 amino acids. Only the CDR3 portion is preserved as DNA: 39 bases, with reading frame beginning at the first base. The germline V gene yields SGHVS for CDR1 and FNYEAQ for CDR2. Summary of the overall study and its limitations: In a later genetic analysis, a missense DCLRE1C variant was associated with V-gene and J-gene trimming of TCR beta chains, and the association was replicated in an independent cohort. Because HLA typing was missing for some donors at each locus, association tests included only the typed subset. The classifier was reported to diagnose cytomegalovirus status with high specificity and sensitivity in both the original cohort and the validation cohort. The study gave a list of under 200 TCR beta chains associated with cytomegalovirus. Sequencing depth was assumed to be roughly uniform across donors in the presence/absence analyses, though that assumption may not hold. In this cohort, only TCR beta chains were sequenced, and detectable features were limited by the absence of alpha or paired-chain data. At a false discovery rate of 0.05, a later analysis linked 15,000 to 20,000 TCR beta sequences to specific HLA alleles. Correlated functional status among segregating V segments might be attributable to linkage disequilibrium, but an unknown experimental factor could not be ruled out. A later analysis found that HLA-associated TCR beta chains were more clonally expanded and had lower generation probabilities than equally common non-associated chains. For the cohort, immune exposure information was limited to CMV serostatus. Some IMGT-functional V segments, including TRBV6-2 and TRBV6-3, could not be distinguished by the 87-base-pair reads and were therefore excluded. In a later analysis, the rate of TCR association differed among HLA loci, with DRB1 alleles having the most associated TCRs and HLA-C alleles having the fewest. A cluster of highly shared sequence variants was judged likely to be a technical artifact of the sequencing pipeline. In a later analysis, most CMV-associated TCR beta chains were found to appear HLA-restricted, with HLA associations seemingly driven largely by CMV exposure. A further reported finding was that TCR beta sequences accurately predicted the HLA-A and HLA-B alleles for most subjects in the first cohort. It was suggested by the authors that the approach could potentially be generalized to other disease states and immunological phenotypes. According to a later analysis, parvovirus B19, influenza, CMV and Epstein-Barr virus appeared linked to several top co-occurrence clusters. In vitro tests confirmed that three of the cytomegalovirus-associated TCR beta chains recognize cytomegalovirus antigens. Compared with the approximately 670-donor mean, donors in an Asian-associated ancestry cluster had fewer N-insertions in productive TCRs, according to a later genetic analysis. When HLA alleles, especially DR and DQ, strongly co-occurred, TCR associations were difficult to assign to individual alleles. In an earlier analysis of about 600 of the donors, most TCR beta V segments appeared in productive rearrangements about 90% or about 30% of the time, broadly matching IMGT annotations. While some public TCRs were present in many individuals, most TCR sequences turned up only very rarely across donors. Because counts were too low, roughly 17 rarely observed V segments, including chromosome 9 orphons, were left out of the earlier analysis of 587 of the donors.

Library construction relied on the immunoSEQ multiplex PCR assay. A mixture of 60 forward primers for TCR Vbeta segments and 13 reverse primers for TCR Jbeta segments was used in the multiplex PCR. The CDR3 region of rearranged TCR beta genes was amplified from genomic DNA by a multiplex PCR assay. The amplified TCR beta libraries were sequenced on the Illumina HiSeq System as 87-base-pair reads. The authors processed their data as follows. A later analysis tallied around 80 million unique TCR beta chains across the 666 repertoires, and approximately 12 million of those chains were shared by two or more donors. To remove PCR and sequencing errors, raw reads were error-corrected and collapsed into unique sequences using a nearest-neighbor algorithm that merged closely related sequences. Alignment of CDR3 sequences to IMGT reference sequences was used to assign V, D and J gene segments. For a sequence to be retained, at least a six-nucleotide match to both a V gene segment and a J gene segment was required. A rearrangement was called productive if the CDR3 had no stop codons and remained in frame with V and J, and every other rearrangement was called non-productive. CDR3 was defined according to IMGT convention as the region running from the second conserved V-encoded cysteine to the conserved J-encoded phenylalanine. In an earlier analysis of 587 of the donors, sequences lacking an unambiguous match to a single V gene segment were excluded. An earlier analysis of around 600 of the donors classified V segments as functional when productive rearrangements were above 56.7% and as segregating when the standard deviation between donors was above 5%. A statistical classification framework was developed to diagnose cytomegalovirus status using the catalog of TCR beta chain sequences. In a later analysis, TCR nucleotide sequences were compared against IMGT/GENE-DB human TR gene sequences so that V and J genes could be assigned. The TCRdist pipeline was used in a later analysis to assign CDR3 sequences and most-parsimonious VDJ recombination scenarios. In a later analysis, each TCR beta chain was defined by its CDR3 amino acid sequence together with its V-gene family, and reads without a unique V-gene family were excluded. A later analysis removed 450 to 600 highly shared, low-generation-probability nucleotide sequences to deal with suspected cross-contamination and a sequencing artifact. In a later analysis, a clonal expansion index for each public chain was calculated from normalized within-repertoire ranks of inferred template counts. In a later analysis, generation probabilities were computed with a VDJ recombination model fitted to out-of-frame rearrangements, and the resulting probabilities were checked against IGoR. In a later analysis, TCR-TCR, TCR-HLA and TCR-CMV co-occurrence was scored with hypergeometric tests, and a repertoire-size bias correction was applied to TCR pairs. To estimate false discovery rates, a later analysis permuted the HLA or CMV assignments 20 times. In a later analysis, co-occurring TCRs were grouped using DBSCAN, and TCRdist sequence similarity was added for clustering within HLA-allele-positive subsets. Co-occurrence clustering excluded repertoires with fewer than 30,000 or more than 120,000 public chains, plus five with anomalous nucleotide sharing. TCRdb limited this immuneACCESS table to in-frame rearrangements with V and J called. A share of clones is missing; checked studies link under half to unresolved V genes, and the rest is unexplained. V and J calls and clone size are given by that table; D and trimming were obtained from the DNA. The sample table lists about 190,000 clones, roughly 80% of them with a count of one. The ten largest clones add up to about 1.8% of the sample.

This clone was counted once. Its antigen remains undetermined. Within one base of it there is no much larger clone, and no base qualities were kept. The cohort consisted of 666 healthy bone marrow donors. At the time of sampling, all cohort members were nominally healthy, though unrecorded immune exposures were likely present. The donor was CMV seronegative and was included in the group of several hundred seronegative cohort members. Each donor provided a peripheral blood sample, and peripheral blood mononuclear cells were used for TCR beta sequencing. Genomic DNA extraction from the blood cell samples was performed with the Qiagen DNeasy Blood Extraction Kit.

The chain links TRBV7-6 with TRBJ1-2; the D gene is possibly TRBD1, with 6 bases matching. The TCR originated in a woman under 30 in good health and CMV-seronegative. The sequencing sample was made of PBMCs. At the DNA level, the sequence is TGTGCCAGCAGCGAGGGACAAAACTATGGCTACACCTTC. Its translation reads: CASSEGQNYGYTF.